The source of this T cell receptor (beta chain) is a study of CD8 T cells in ankylosing spondylitis. TCRdb fed the 5' RACE reads into MiXCR, producing one record per CDR3 protein. The table records around 320,000 distinct CDR3 sequences, less than 25% of them present only once. The CDR3 length is 15 residues. In germline, CDR1 is PRHDT, CDR2 FYEKMQ (reference sequence). V lost 1 base, J lost 5 bases, and 6 bases stayed unmatched. This chain joins TRBV13 and TRBJ2-7; 9 bases fit TRBD2. This clonotype was obtained from a female donor with ankylosing spondylitis or in good health (not recorded which). The source material was blood, either unsorted or a sorted T cell fraction (not recorded which). The DNA of the CDR3 is TGTGCCAGCAGCTTAGTGTCTAGCGGGATCCACGAGCAGTACTTC. Its translation: CASSLVSSGIHEQYF.